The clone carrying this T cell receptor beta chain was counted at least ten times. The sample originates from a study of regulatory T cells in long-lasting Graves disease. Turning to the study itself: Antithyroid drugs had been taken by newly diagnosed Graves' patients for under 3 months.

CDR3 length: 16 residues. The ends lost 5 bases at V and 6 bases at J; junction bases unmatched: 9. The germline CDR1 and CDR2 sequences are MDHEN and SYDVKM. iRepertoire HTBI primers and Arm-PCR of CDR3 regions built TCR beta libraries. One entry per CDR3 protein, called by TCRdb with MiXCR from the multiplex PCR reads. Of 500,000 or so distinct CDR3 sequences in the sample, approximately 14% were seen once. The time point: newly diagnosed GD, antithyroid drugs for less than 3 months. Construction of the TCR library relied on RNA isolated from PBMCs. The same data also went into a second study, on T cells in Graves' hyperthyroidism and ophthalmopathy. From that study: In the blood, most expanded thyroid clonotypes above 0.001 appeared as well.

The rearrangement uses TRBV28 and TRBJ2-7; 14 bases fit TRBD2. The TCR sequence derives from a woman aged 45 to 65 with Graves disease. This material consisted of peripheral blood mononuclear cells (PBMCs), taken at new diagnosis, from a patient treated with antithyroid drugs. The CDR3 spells CASSTGTSGSLIEQYF. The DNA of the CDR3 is TGTGCCAGCAGTACCGGGACTAGCGGGAGCTTGATCGAGCAGTACTTC.